A single sample is the source of the 21 T cell receptor beta chains below, sequenced in a study of blood T cells in healthy people across ages. A second PCR of about 7 to 12 cycles used a sample-barcoded 5' primer and a J-beta primer mix. MiXCR was run by TCRdb on the 5' RACE reads, yielding one entry per CDR3 protein. The sample lists about 1.5 million distinct CDR3 sequences, approximately 43% occurring once. The sequencing input was blood. The source is a woman aged 18-29 years in good health.

The chain has TRBV28 and TRBJ2-3, with 15 positions matching TRBD2. The germline gives CDR1 MDHEN, CDR2 SYDVKM. V was pared by 5 bases and J by 8 bases, with 5 bases of the junction left unmatched. This CDR3 has 15 amino acids. The CDR3 nucleotides read TGTGCCAGCAGTGACCGGACTAGCGGGAGGGTTACGCAGTATTTT. Translated, it gives CASSDRTSGRVTQYF.

As for this clonotype: This may arise from a read error, as a much more abundant clone is one base away. The chain couples TRBV6-5 to TRBJ2-7; TRBD1 might be the D (5 bases). The V gene's germline CDR1 is MNHEY and CDR2 SVGAGI. The CDR3 sequence is 14 residues long. The CDR3 DNA reads as TGTGCCGGCAGACACACCTCCAGACAGTACGAGCAGTACTTC. It codes for CAGRHTSRQYEQYF.

This clonotype appeared many times. In DNA form, the CDR3 reads TGTGCCAGCAGTTCCGGGCCTGATGAGCAGTTCTTC. This codes for CASSSGPDEQFF. V gene TRBV6-6 combines with J gene TRBJ2-1; D is uncertain. Trimming removed 4 bases from V and 8 bases from J, with 9 bases in between. The germline gives CDR1 MNHNY, CDR2 SVGAGI (reference sequence). This CDR3 contains 12 residues.

CDR3 bases: TGTGCCAGCAACCCAGGACAGGTGGTCTCCTACGAGCAGTACTTC. Amino acids: CASNPGQVVSYEQYF. The chain links TRBV3-1 to TRBJ2-7; 7 bases align to TRBD1. Germline assignment: CDR1 LGHDT and CDR2 YNNKEL (reference sequence). CDR3 length equals 15 residues. V lost 7 bases, J lost 0 bases, and 9 bases stayed unmatched.

V is TRBV19 and J is TRBJ2-1, with 7 bases that match TRBD2. J lost 2 bases, V lost 5 bases, and 6 bases had no gene match. Germline values: CDR1 LNHDA, CDR2 SQIVND (reference sequence). This CDR3 region has 15 residues. CDR3 sequence reads: CASSLKRGAYNEQFF. CDR3 nucleotide sequence: TGTGCCAGTAGTCTCAAGCGGGGAGCCTACAATGAGCAGTTCTTC.

J is TRBJ2-7 and V is TRBV20-1; D unresolved. The CDR3 covers 15 residues. Germline V gene data show CDR1 as DFQATT and CDR2 as SNEGSKA (reference sequence). V lost 0 bases, J lost 4 bases, and 16 bases lay in between. CDR3 region: CSARDPGRYLYEQYF. The CDR3 nucleotides are TGCAGTGCTAGAGATCCGGGCCGCTACCTTTACGAGCAGTACTTC.

The rearrangement joins TRBV12-3 or TRBV12-4 to TRBJ2-7; D might be TRBD2 (5 bases). The CDR3 spans 15 residues. The V end was cut by 5 bases, the J end by 0 bases, with 14 bases between. CDR3 bases: TGTGCCAGCAGTAGGGAGTTGGCCGCCTCCTACGAGCAGTACTTC. It encodes CASSRELAASYEQYF.

The rearrangement uses TRBV24-1 and TRBJ2-4; TRBD1 might be the D (6 bases). The V end was cut by 5 bases, the J end by 13 bases, with 20 bases between. Per germline, CDR1 KGHDR and CDR2 SFDVKD. The length of the CDR3 is 14 residues. The CDR3 nucleotides read TGTGCCACCAGTGCTCAGGGGCCCCGTGGGGAGCAGTACTTC. This codes for CATSAQGPRGEQYF.

This clonotype appeared many times. The chain carries TRBV4-1 and TRBJ2-1, with D possibly being TRBD1 or TRBD2 (5 bases each). The CDR3 has 13 residues. V lost 3 bases to trimming and J lost 7 bases, with 10 bases between them. Germline V gives CDR1 MGHRA, CDR2 YSYEKL. CDR3 coding DNA: TGCGCCAGCAGCCACCGTGGGGGAAATGAGCAGTTCTTC. Its protein product is CASSHRGGNEQFF.

The chain carries TRBV20-1 and TRBJ2-5; 11 bases are a match to TRBD2. V shed 3 bases, J shed 6 bases, and the junction held 6 bases outside the gene matches. This CDR3 has 14 amino acids. Looked up from germline, CDR1 is DFQATT and CDR2 is SNEGSKA (reference sequence). DNA of the CDR3: TGCAGTGCTAGTCAAACTAGCGGGAGACAGACCCAGTACTTC. Translation: CSASQTSGRQTQYF.

Here the CDR3 DNA reads TGTGCCGGGGGCAGGGCTGGCTACACCTTC. It encodes CAGGRAGYTF. The genes are TRBV30 and TRBJ1-2, with TRBD1 as a possible D gene (6 bases). Germline V gene lookup returns CDR1 GTSNPN and CDR2 SVGIG (reference sequence). The CDR3 is 10 amino acids. Trimming cost V 8 bases and J 7 bases, with 11 bases left between them. Variable domain in full (rest from reference TRBV30 and TRBJ1-2): SQTIHQWPATLVQPVGSPLSLECTVEGTSNPNLYWYRQAAGRGLQLLFYSVGIGQISSEVPQNLSASRPQDRQFILSSKKLLLSDSGFYLCAGGRAGYTFGSGTRLTVV.

The count of this clonotype is one. The rearrangement joins TRBV7-9 to TRBJ1-1; 8 nucleotides line up with TRBD1. Per the germline V gene, CDR1 is SEHNR and CDR2 is FQNEAQ (reference sequence). V was pared by 5 bases and J by 2 bases, with 7 bases of the junction left unmatched. CDR3 size: 15 residues. CDR3 sequence (DNA): TGTGCCAGCAGCCCGACGACAGGGGTTAACACTGAAGCTTTCTTT. Translation gives CASSPTTGVNTEAFF.

CDR3 DNA sequence: TGCAGCGCCCGATGGACCCAAGAGACCCAGTACTTC. Protein: CSARWTQETQYF. The chain recombines TRBV29-1 with TRBJ2-5; D call uncertain. Germline-derived CDR1 and CDR2 are SQVTM and ANQGSEA. CDR3 length: 12 residues. With 7 bases removed from V and 1 base from J, the gap between germline ends came to 10 bases.

On this clonotype itself: Germline is not matched at one junction end, which may reflect a read error. The rearrangement uses TRBV7-9 and TRBJ2-1; 8 bases are a match to TRBD2. The length of the CDR3 is 15 residues. Looked up from germline, CDR1 is SEHNR and CDR2 is FQNEAQ (reference sequence). The CDR3 sequence is CAGSLVGGGSNEQFF. The CDR3 DNA sequence: TGTGCCGGCAGCTTAGTCGGCGGGGGGTCTAATGAGCAGTTCTTC.

This chain joins TRBV6-5 and TRBJ2-7; 12 bases agree with TRBD2. The end of the DNA fits TRBJ2-4 better, so the J call may be wrong. The CDR3 spans 21 residues. Germline loops: CDR1 MNHEY, CDR2 SVGAGI. The CDR3 DNA is TGTGCCAGCAGTTACTCGCGTATGGCTAGCGGGGGGGCCTATCGTGGGGACATTCAGTACTTC. It yields the protein CASSYSRMASGGAYRGDIQYF.

This clonotype showed up many times. This chain joins TRBV6-1 and TRBJ2-7; D not certain. Looked up from germline, CDR1 is MNHNS and CDR2 is SASEGT. V was pared by 2 bases and J by 4 bases, with 3 bases between. There are 11 residues in the CDR3. The CDR3 region is CASSEFYEQYF. CDR3 DNA sequence: TGTGCCAGCAGTGAATTTTACGAGCAGTACTTC.

This clonotype was recorded a few times. This chain links TRBV7-2 with TRBJ2-5, with D possibly being TRBD2 (6 bases). Trimming took off 5 bases at V and 4 bases at J, with 14 bases between the two ends. This CDR3 is built from 14 residues. Germline V gene sequence: CDR1 SGHTA, CDR2 FQGNSA. The CDR3 coding sequence is TGTGCCAGCAGCCCGGGACTGAACCCAGAGACCCAGTACTTC. Residues: CASSPGLNPETQYF. The full variable domain, completed using reference TRBV7-2 and TRBJ2-5, is GAGVSQSPSNKVTEKGKDVELRCDPISGHTALYWYRQSLGQGLEFLIYFQGNSAPDKSGLPSDRFSAERTGGSVSTLTIQRTQQEDSAVYLCASSPGLNPETQYFGPGTRLLVL.

This chain connects TRBV5-1 to TRBJ1-1; D unclear. Trimming shortened V by 3 bases and J by 6 bases, and 12 bases separated the two germline ends. The germline V gene encodes CDR1 SGHRS and CDR2 YFSETQ. The CDR3 spans 13 residues. DNA of the CDR3: TGCGCCAGCAGCTGGGGAAGCGTCGCTGAAGCTTTCTTT. Translating it yields CASSWGSVAEAFF.

The chain links TRBV2 to TRBJ2-4, with 11 bases identical to TRBD1. The end of the DNA is better explained by TRBJ2-7, so the J call may be wrong. From germline, CDR1 is SNHLY and CDR2 FYNNEI. The CDR3 has 15 amino acids. The CDR3 loop reads CASSQDRGRLYEQYF. DNA for the CDR3: TGTGCCAGCAGTCAGGACAGGGGGCGCCTCTACGAGCAGTACTTC.

The CDR3 region is CASSQDGPGGRTEAFF. The CDR3 coding sequence is TGCGCCAGCAGCCAAGATGGACCCGGGGGTCGCACTGAAGCTTTCTTT. The V call is TRBV4-1, the J call TRBJ1-1, with D possibly being TRBD1 (5 bases). Germline-derived CDR1 and CDR2 are MGHRA and YSYEKL. The CDR3 covers 16 residues. The germline V and J ends were trimmed by 0 bases and 4 bases, with 15 bases remaining between them.

This chain uses TRBV6-2 or TRBV6-3 with TRBJ1-2; no reliable D call. V lost 2 bases and J 7 bases, leaving 14 bases between the germline ends. CDR3 size: 14 residues. Germline-derived CDR1 and CDR2 are MNHEY and SVGEGT. This chain's CDR3 is CASSYLIGPLGYTF. As DNA, the CDR3 is TGTGCCAGCAGTTACCTGATTGGTCCACTTGGCTACACCTTC.